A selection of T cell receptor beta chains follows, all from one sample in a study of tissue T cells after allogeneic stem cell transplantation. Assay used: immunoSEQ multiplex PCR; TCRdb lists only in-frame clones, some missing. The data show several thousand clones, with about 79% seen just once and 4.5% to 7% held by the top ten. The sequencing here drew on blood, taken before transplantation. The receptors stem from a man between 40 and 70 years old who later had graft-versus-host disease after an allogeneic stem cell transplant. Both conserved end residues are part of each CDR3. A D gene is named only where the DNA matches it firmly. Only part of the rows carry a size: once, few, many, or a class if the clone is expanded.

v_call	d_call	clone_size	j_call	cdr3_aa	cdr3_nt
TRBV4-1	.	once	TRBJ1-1	CASSQEGVGTEAFF	TGCGCCAGCAGCCAAGAAGGGGTGGGCACTGAAGCTTTCTTT
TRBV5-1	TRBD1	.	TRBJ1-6	CASRWDSYNSPLHF	TGCGCCAGCAGATGGGACAGCTATAATTCACCCCTCCACTTT
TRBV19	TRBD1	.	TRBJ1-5	CASSMGQGIGSNQPQHF	TGTGCCAGTAGTATGGGACAGGGGATTGGTAGCAATCAGCCCCAGCATTTT
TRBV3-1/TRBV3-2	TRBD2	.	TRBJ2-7	CASSPPGAGVVEQYF	TGTGCCAGCAGCCCCCCGGGAGCGGGAGTGGTCGAGCAGTACTTC
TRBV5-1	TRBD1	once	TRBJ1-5	CASSSGQGGNQPQHF	TGCGCCAGCAGCTCAGGACAGGGGGGGAATCAGCCCCAGCATTTT
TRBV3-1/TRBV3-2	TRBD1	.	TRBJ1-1	CASSQRQGITFF	TGTGCCAGCAGCCAACGACAGGGGATAACTTTCTTT
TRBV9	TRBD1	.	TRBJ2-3	CASSLLRDRPTDTQYF	TGTGCCAGCAGCTTACTCCGGGACAGGCCCACAGATACGCAGTATTTT
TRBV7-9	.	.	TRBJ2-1	CASSFAGSYNEQFF	TGTGCCAGCAGCTTCGCTGGCTCCTACAATGAGCAGTTCTTC
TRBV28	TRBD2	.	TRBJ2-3	CASSLITGGDGADTQYF	TGTGCCAGCAGTTTAATAACCGGGGGGGACGGGGCAGATACGCAGTATTTT
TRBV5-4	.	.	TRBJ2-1	CASTLGGSSYNEQFF	TGTGCCAGCACCCTTGGTGGGTCCTCCTACAATGAGCAGTTCTTC
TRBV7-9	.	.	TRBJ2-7	CASSHQDAYEQYF	TGTGCCAGCAGCCACCAAGACGCGTACGAGCAGTACTTC
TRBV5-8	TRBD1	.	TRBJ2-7	CASSLAWGAGGDEQYF	TGTGCCAGCAGCTTGGCGTGGGGAGCAGGGGGCGACGAGCAGTACTTC
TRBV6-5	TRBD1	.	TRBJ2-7	CASTQDREHHEQYF	TGTGCCAGCACCCAGGACAGGGAGCACCACGAGCAGTACTTC
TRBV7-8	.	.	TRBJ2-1	CASRPSLVHEQFF	TGTGCCAGCAGACCCTCTTTAGTCCATGAGCAGTTCTTC
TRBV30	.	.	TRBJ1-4	CAWDLGGKLFF	TGTGCCTGGGACCTCGGGGGTAAACTGTTTTTT
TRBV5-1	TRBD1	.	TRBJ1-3	CASSLTGVKYGNTIYF	TGCGCCAGCAGCTTGACAGGGGTGAAATATGGAAACACCATATATTTT
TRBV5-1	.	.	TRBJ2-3	CASSLQYTDTQYF	TGCGCCAGCAGCTTACAATACACAGATACGCAGTATTTT
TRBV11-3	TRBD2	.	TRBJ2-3	CASSPRTSGGEGDTQYF	TGTGCCAGCAGCCCAAGGACTAGCGGGGGAGAGGGTGATACGCAGTATTTT
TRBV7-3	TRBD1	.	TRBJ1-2	CASSPQTGHGYTF	TGTGCCAGCAGCCCTCAGACAGGGCATGGCTACACCTTC
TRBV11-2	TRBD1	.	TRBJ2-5	CASSIQGRETQYF	TGTGCCAGCAGCATACAGGGGCGAGAGACCCAGTACTTC
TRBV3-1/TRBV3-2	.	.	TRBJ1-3	CASSHYFQGSGNTIYF	TGTGCCAGCAGCCATTATTTTCAGGGGAGTGGAAACACCATATATTTT
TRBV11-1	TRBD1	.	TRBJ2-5	CASSYQTGRYQETQYF	TGTGCCAGCAGCTATCAGACAGGGCGCTACCAAGAGACCCAGTACTTC
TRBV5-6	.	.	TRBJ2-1	CASSLGTGREQFF	TGTGCCAGCAGCTTGGGAACAGGCCGGGAGCAGTTCTTC
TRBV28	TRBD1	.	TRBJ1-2	CASSPGQGAWGYTF	TGTGCCAGCAGTCCCGGACAGGGGGCGTGGGGCTACACCTTC
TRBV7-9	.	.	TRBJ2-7	CASSPLSPTDEQYF	TGTGCCAGCAGTCCGCTATCCCCGACGGACGAGCAGTACTTC
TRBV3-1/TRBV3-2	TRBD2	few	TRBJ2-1	CASSQGSGGLSYNEQFF	TGTGCCAGCAGCCAAGGCAGCGGGGGGCTCTCCTACAATGAGCAGTTCTTC
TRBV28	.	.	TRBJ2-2	CASSPGSRLVTGELFF	TGTGCCAGCAGTCCCGGCTCACGTTTGGTCACCGGGGAGCTGTTTTTT
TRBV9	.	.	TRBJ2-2	CASSAGLIETGELFF	TGTGCCAGCAGCGCAGGGTTGATCGAGACCGGGGAGCTGTTTTTT
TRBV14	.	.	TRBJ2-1	CASSQDVRSEQFF	TGTGCCAGCAGCCAAGACGTGCGGAGTGAGCAGTTCTTC
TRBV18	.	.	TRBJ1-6	CASSDRTSNSPLHF	TGTGCCAGCTCCGATCGAACATCTAATTCACCCCTCCACTTT
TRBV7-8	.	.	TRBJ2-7	CASSLPRRALTYEQYF	TGTGCCAGCAGCTTACCCCGGAGGGCCCTAACCTACGAGCAGTACTTC
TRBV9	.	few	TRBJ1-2	CASSVGGDYGYTF	TGTGCCAGCAGCGTAGGAGGGGACTATGGCTACACCTTC
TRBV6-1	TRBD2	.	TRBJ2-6	CASSEAVGTNELWANVLTF	TGTGCCAGCAGTGAAGCCGTGGGGACTAACGAATTGTGGGCCAACGTCCTGACTTTC
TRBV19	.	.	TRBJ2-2	CASADIRTGELFF	TGTGCCAGTGCGGACATAAGAACCGGGGAGCTGTTTTTT
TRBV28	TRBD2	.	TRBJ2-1	CASSSRTSGYNEQFF	TGTGCCAGCAGTTCCAGGACTAGCGGGTACAATGAGCAGTTCTTC
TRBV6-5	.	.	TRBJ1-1	CASRDRNTEAFF	TGTGCCAGTCGCGACAGGAACACTGAAGCTTTCTTT
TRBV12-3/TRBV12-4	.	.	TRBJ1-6	CASSPQGDSPLHF	TGTGCCAGCAGTCCTCAGGGCGATTCACCCCTCCACTTT
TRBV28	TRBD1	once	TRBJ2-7	CASRWTGGLYEQYF	TGTGCCAGCAGATGGACAGGGGGCTTGTACGAACAGTACTTC